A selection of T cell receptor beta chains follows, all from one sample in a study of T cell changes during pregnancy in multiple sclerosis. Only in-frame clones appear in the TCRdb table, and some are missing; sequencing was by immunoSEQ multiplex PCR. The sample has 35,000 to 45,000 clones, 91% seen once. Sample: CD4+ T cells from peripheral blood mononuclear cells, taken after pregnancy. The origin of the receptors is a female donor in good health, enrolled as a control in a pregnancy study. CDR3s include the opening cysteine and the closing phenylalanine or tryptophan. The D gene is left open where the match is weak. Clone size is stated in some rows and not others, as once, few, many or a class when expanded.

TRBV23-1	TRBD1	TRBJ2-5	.	TGCGCCAGCAGTCAATCGGAACAGGGGAGAGAGACCCAGTACTTC	CASSQSEQGRETQYF
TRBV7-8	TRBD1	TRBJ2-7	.	TGTGCCAGCAGCCGTTACCGGGACAGGGACTACGAGCAGTACTTC	CASSRYRDRDYEQYF
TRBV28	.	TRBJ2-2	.	TGTGCCAGCTTACGGGCGAACACCGGGGAGCTGTTTTTT	CASLRANTGELFF
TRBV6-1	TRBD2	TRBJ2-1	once	TGTGCCAGCAGACCCACTAGCGGGAGTTACAATGAGCAGTTCTTC	CASRPTSGSYNEQFF
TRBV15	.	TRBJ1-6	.	TGTGCCACCAGTGGCAATTCACCCCTCCACTTT	CATSGNSPLHF
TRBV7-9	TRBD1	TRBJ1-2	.	TGTGCCAGCAGCTACAAGGACAGGGAGAACTATGGCTACACCTTC	CASSYKDRENYGYTF
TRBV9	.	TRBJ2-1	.	TGTGCCACCGGACGACCTGACAGCTCCTACAATGAGCAGTTCTTC	CATGRPDSSYNEQFF
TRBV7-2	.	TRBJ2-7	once	TGTGCCAGCAGCTTCAAGGCTAGCCTTCACTACGAGCAGTACTTC	CASSFKASLHYEQYF
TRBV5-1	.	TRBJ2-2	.	TGCGCCAGCAGCTTGATACGTATGCGGAACACCGGGGAGCTGTTTTTT	CASSLIRMRNTGELFF
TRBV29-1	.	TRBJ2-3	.	TGCAGCGCCGGGCGGGGTGGACGCACAGATACGCAGTATTTT	CSAGRGGRTDTQYF
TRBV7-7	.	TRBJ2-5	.	TGTGCCAGCAGCTCCCAGGGTATTCGGGAGACCCAGTACTTC	CASSSQGIRETQYF
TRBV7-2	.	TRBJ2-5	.	TGTGCCAGCAGCTTGCTAGCGAGGGCGGAGACCCAGTACTTC	CASSLLARAETQYF
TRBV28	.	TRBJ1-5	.	TGTGCCAGCAGCACCCCCTTCAGGGCCCAGCCCCAGCATTTT	CASSTPFRAQPQHF
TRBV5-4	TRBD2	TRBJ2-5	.	TGTGCCAGCAGCCTAAAGAGTCGGGGGGGAGAGACCCAGTACTTC	CASSLKSRGGETQYF
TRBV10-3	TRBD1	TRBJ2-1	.	TGTGCCATCAGTGAGTCAGGGACAGCGAATGAGCAGTTCTTC	CAISESGTANEQFF
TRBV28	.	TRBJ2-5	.	TGTGCCAGCAGAACTCCAGGTTTCCAAGAGACCCAGTACTTC	CASRTPGFQETQYF
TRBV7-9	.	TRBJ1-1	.	TGTGCCAGCGGGGGTCGGGGGGACATGAACACTGAAGCTTTCTTT	CASGGRGDMNTEAFF